This TCR beta chain was sequenced for a study of blood T cell repertoires in COVID-19. Authors' data handling: Nucleated cell counts were estimated from reference gene primer amplification. The table came from immunoSEQ multiplex PCR; TCRdb's copy has only in-frame clones and leaves some out. V and J calls and clone size are as listed in that table; D and trimming were resolved from the DNA. The sample carries about 270,000 clones, 88% recorded once. This clone was observed a single time. Enrolled through a virtual design, the participants were between about 18 and 100 years of age and came from approximately 25 US areas. Assignment of participants to cohorts was predicated upon participant-reported clinical history. Donors in Cohort 3 counted as recovered after two negative PCRs, clearance, or symptom resolution. The source is a woman aged 25 to 45 who had recovered from COVID-19. The sequencing sample was made of PBMCs or T cells enriched from blood (not recorded which).

The CDR3 DNA reads as TGTGCCAGCAGTGAACCGCGACAGGGAGCGAACACCGGGGAGCTGTTTTTT. Encoded protein: CASSEPRQGANTGELFF. This chain joins TRBV2 and TRBJ2-2; 7 positions agree with TRBD1. V shed 2 bases, J shed 0 bases, and the junction held 6 bases outside the gene matches. CDR1 is SNHLY, CDR2 FYNNEI, per germline. The CDR3 contains 17 residues.